The clone carrying this T cell receptor (beta chain) has only a few counts. Its antigen remains unknown. Ahead of sequencing, the ViraFEST assay grew antigen-specific CD4+ T cells using viral peptide pools. At the end of 9 to 11 days of culture, CD4+ T cells were isolated. Infection dated between March and December 2020, before the Alpha, Beta and Delta variants reached the United States. Supplemented with approximately 10 IU/ml IL-2 and roughly 10 ug/ml peptides, approximately 2 million PBMC per well were kept in culture. Only in-frame clones appear in the TCRdb table, and some are missing; sequencing was by immunoSEQ multiplex PCR. This table has more than 35,000 clones, about 78% appearing once. V was trimmed by 2 bases and J by 2 bases, leaving 7 bases between them. This CDR3 region has 13 residues. CDR1 and CDR2 from the germline V gene are SGHNT and YYREEE (reference sequence). These data are taken from a study of vaccination effects on CD4 cells after COVID-19. The wider study: Among convalescent patients, two provided samples 16 days and one week before vaccination. Study-wide results and caveats: Most post-vaccine spike-reactive clones in convalescents were new, not infection-derived. Long after vaccination, the clones induced by infection and by vaccine shrank markedly in size.

The receptor was isolated from a human donor who had a prior SARS-CoV-2 infection. The chain employs TRBV5-4 and TRBJ1-2, with unresolved D. The sequenced sample was CD4+ T cells from PBMCs cultured with HCoV-NL63 spike peptides, obtained before COVID-19 vaccination. CDR3 sequence: CASSFLENYGYTF. CDR3 in DNA: TGTGCCAGCAGCTTTTTAGAGAACTATGGCTACACCTTC.